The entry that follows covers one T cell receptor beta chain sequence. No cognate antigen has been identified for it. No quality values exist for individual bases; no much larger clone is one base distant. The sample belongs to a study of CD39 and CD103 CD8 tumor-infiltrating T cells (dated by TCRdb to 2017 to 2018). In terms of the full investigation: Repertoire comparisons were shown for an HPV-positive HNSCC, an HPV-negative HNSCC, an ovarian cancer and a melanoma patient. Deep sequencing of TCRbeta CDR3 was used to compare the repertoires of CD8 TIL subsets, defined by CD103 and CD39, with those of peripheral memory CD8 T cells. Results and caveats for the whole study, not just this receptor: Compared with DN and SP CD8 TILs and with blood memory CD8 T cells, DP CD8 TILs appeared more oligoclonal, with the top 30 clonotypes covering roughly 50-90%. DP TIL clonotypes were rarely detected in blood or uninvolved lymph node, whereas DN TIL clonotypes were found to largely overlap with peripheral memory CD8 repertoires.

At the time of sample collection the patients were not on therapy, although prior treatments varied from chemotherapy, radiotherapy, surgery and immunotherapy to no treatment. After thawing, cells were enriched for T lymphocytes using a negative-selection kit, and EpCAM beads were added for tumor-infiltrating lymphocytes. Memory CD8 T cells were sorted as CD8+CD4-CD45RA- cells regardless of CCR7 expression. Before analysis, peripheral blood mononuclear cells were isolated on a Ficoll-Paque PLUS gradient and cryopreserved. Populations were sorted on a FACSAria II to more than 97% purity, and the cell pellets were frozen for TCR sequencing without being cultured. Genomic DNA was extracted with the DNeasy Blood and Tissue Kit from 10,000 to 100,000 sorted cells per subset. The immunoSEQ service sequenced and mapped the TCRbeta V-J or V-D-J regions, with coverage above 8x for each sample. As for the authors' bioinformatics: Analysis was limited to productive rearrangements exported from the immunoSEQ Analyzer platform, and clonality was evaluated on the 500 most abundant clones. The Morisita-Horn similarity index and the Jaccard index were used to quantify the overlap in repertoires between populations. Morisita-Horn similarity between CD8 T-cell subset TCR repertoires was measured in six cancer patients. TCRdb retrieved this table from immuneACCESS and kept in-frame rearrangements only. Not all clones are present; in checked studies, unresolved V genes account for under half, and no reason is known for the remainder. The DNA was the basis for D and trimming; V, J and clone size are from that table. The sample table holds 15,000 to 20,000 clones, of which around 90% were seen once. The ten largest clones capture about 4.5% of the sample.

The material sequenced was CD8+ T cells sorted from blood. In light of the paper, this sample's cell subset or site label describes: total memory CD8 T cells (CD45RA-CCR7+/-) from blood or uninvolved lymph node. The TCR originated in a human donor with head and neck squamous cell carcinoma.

The bases are TGTGCCAGCACCCCTAAGGTTTGGGGCAATCAGCCCCAGCATTTT. Its protein reads: CASTPKVWGNQPQHF. The V and J segments used are TRBV28 and TRBJ1-5; too little of a D gene remains to name it. Per the germline V gene, MDHEN is the CDR1 and SYDVKM is the CDR2. From its cysteine to its phenylalanine, the CDR3 spans 15 amino acids. The kept DNA is CDR3 alone, 45 bases in frame from the first base. The junction carries 15 bases between V and J, which are trimmed by 7 bases and 2 bases respectively.